A single sample gave rise to the 20 T cell receptor beta chains below, sequenced in a study of T cells in Graves' hyperthyroidism and ophthalmopathy. From RNA transcripts, TCR beta CDR3 regions were amplified. When the TCR CDR3 underwent first-round RT-PCR, the HTBI primer set was used. TCRdb fed the multiplex PCR reads into MiXCR, producing one record per CDR3 protein. The table lists hundreds of thousands of distinct CDR3 sequences, 38% of them singletons. Sequenced material: blood. The receptors shown here come from a man between 18 and 35 years old with Graves' hyperthyroidism.

Worth noting for this clonotype: A much larger clone differs from this one at a single base, so this may be a read error. The J gene is TRBJ2-6, the V gene TRBV7-8, with D uncertain. V dropped 5 bases and J dropped 8 bases, with 13 bases sitting between them. Germline CDR1 and CDR2: SGHVS and FQNEAQ. CDR3 length: 14 amino acids. The CDR3 sequence is CASSRVGVSNVLTF. The CDR3 nucleotides read TGTGCCAGCAGCCGCGTTGGGGTGTCCAACGTCCTGACTTTC.

This chain uses TRBV20-1 with TRBJ1-1; TRBD1 is a possible D gene (6 bases). Germline V lookup: CDR1 DFQATT, CDR2 SNEGSKA (reference sequence). Trimming removed 4 bases at V and 6 bases at J, with 15 bases between. The CDR3 is 13 residues long. CDR3 bases: TGCAGTGCTACCAGGGGAGGGAAGGCTGAAGCTTTCTTT. Translation: CSATRGGKAEAFF.

This clonotype was recorded only once. This chain uses TRBV30 with TRBJ1-5; D is ambiguous. The CDR3 spans 14 residues. V gave up 0 bases and J gave up 11 bases, with 17 bases separating them. The germline V gene has CDR1 GTSNPN and CDR2 SVGIG (reference sequence). The CDR3 loop is CAWSVNQVGSAQHF. The DNA for the CDR3 is TGTGCCTGGAGTGTAAACCAGGTAGGGTCGGCCCAGCATTTT.

J is TRBJ1-2 and V is TRBV10-2; D perhaps matches TRBD1 (6 bases). The CDR3 extends over 13 amino acids. Trimming removed 8 bases at V and 6 bases at J, with 16 bases between. Germline CDR1 and CDR2: WSHSY and SAAADI. The CDR3 region is CASHISGADGYTF. CDR3 bases: TGCGCCAGCCACATTTCGGGGGCGGATGGCTACACCTTC.

J is TRBJ2-5 and V is TRBV7-8, with D perhaps being TRBD1 or TRBD2 (5 bases each). The germline V and J ends were trimmed by 6 bases and 0 bases, with 14 bases remaining between them. The CDR3 is 15 amino acids. Germline lookup yields CDR1 SGHVS and CDR2 FQNEAQ. CDR3: CASSLTREYQETQYF. The CDR3 region has the DNA TGTGCCAGCAGTTTAACCAGGGAGTACCAAGAGACCCAGTACTTC.

In this sample, this clonotype turned up many times. The chain has TRBV19 and TRBJ1-2, with a possible D match to TRBD1 (6 bases). The CDR3 is 14 amino acids. Trimming pared 5 bases from V and 5 bases from J, leaving 15 bases between. Germline values: CDR1 LNHDA, CDR2 SQIVND (reference sequence). The DNA of the CDR3 is TGTGCCAGTAGTTCCGCACAGGGAGGATATGGCTACACCTTC. It specifies CASSSAQGGYGYTF.

The chain uses TRBV13 and TRBJ1-5; a possible D gene is TRBD1 (5 bases). The CDR3 has 16 amino acids. The V gene lost 4 bases and the J gene lost 1 base, with 14 bases spanning the gap. Per the germline V gene, CDR1 is PRHDT and CDR2 is FYEKMQ (reference sequence). The CDR3 coding sequence is TGTGCCAGCAGCTCCCAGGGTGCGGGAAGCAATCAGCCCCAGCATTTT. It translates to CASSSQGAGSNQPQHF.

This clonotype was recorded only once. It may be a read error: a sequence one base away is much more abundant. This rearrangement joins TRBV19 to TRBJ1-5; D is ambiguous. This CDR3 is 13 amino acids long. Trimming shortened V by 5 bases and J by 5 bases, and 10 bases separated the two germline ends. CDR1 is LNHDA and CDR2 is SQIVND in the germline V gene (reference sequence). CDR3 loop: CASSRVKDQPQHF. The CDR3 region has the DNA TGTGCCAGTAGTCGGGTAAAGGATCAGCCCCAGCATTTT.

This chain connects TRBV2 to TRBJ1-1; 11 positions agree with TRBD1. The CDR3 is made up of 14 amino acids. V shed 7 bases, J shed 4 bases, and the junction held 5 bases outside the gene matches. The germline V gene encodes CDR1 SNHLY and CDR2 FYNNEI. The CDR3 spells CASTGQGASTEAFF. The CDR3 DNA reads TGTGCCAGCACTGGACAGGGGGCGAGCACTGAAGCTTTCTTT.

The chain has TRBV20-1 and TRBJ1-6; TRBD1 might be the D (5 bases). Trimming took 3 bases from V and 8 from J, leaving 17 bases between them. The CDR3 is 15 residues long. CDR1 is DFQATT, CDR2 SNEGSKA, per germline (reference sequence). The CDR3 spells CSASGGLPGDSPLHF. CDR3 nucleotide sequence: TGCAGTGCTAGTGGGGGACTTCCGGGTGATTCACCCCTCCACTTT.

This clonotype was observed many times. The chain couples TRBV29-1 to TRBJ2-7; D possibly corresponds to TRBD2 (5 bases). The CDR3 is 14 amino acids. Trimming shortened V by 4 bases and J by 3 bases, and 16 bases separated the two germline ends. Germline CDR1 reads SQVTM; CDR2 reads ANQGSEA. As DNA, the CDR3 is TGCAGCGTTGTAGTCGGAGGTGGAAACTACGAGCAGTACTTC. As protein: CSVVVGGGNYEQYF.

The gene calls are TRBV10-2 and TRBJ1-2; weak D call: TRBD1 (6 bases). The CDR3 sequence is 14 residues long. V was trimmed by 0 bases and J by 3 bases, leaving 8 bases between them. Germline CDR1 is WSHSY and CDR2 is SAAADI. CDR3 in amino acids: CASSESWTDYGYTF. The CDR3 DNA reads as TGCGCCAGCAGTGAGTCGTGGACAGACTATGGCTACACCTTC.

Ten or more counts support this clonotype. The V and J genes are TRBV7-3 and TRBJ1-1; TRBD1 matches at 9 bases. Trimming removed 5 bases from V and 5 bases from J; junction bases left unmatched: 6. Germline CDR1 and CDR2: SGHTA and FQGTGA. This CDR3 region has 14 residues. CDR3 sequence (DNA): TGTGCCAGCAGCCGGGGACAGGGTGGGACTGAAGCTTTCTTT. This translates into CASSRGQGGTEAFF.

This sequence joins TRBV2 and TRBJ2-2; D not resolved. Germline CDR1 SNHLY, CDR2 FYNNEI. V shed 6 bases and J shed 8 bases, with 7 bases lying between them. This CDR3 is built from 11 residues. CDR3 DNA: TGTGCCAGCAGGACACAGGGGGAGCTGTTTTTT. This encodes CASRTQGELFF. The entire variable domain, with the rest obtained from reference TRBV2 and TRBJ2-2, is as follows: EPEVTQTPSHQVTQMGQEVILRCVPISNHLYFYWYRQILGQKVEFLVSFYNNEISEKSEIFDDQFSVERPDGSNFTLKIRSTKLEDSAMYFCASRTQGELFFGEGSRLTVL.

This chain joins TRBV6-6 and TRBJ1-1; D possibly corresponds to TRBD1 (5 bases). The length of the CDR3 is 12 residues. Germline CDR1 MNHNY, CDR2 SVGAGI (reference sequence). The V end lost 6 bases, the J end lost 10 bases, and 15 bases lay between the germline ends. This CDR3 reads CASSQEGEGAFF. CDR3 in DNA: TGTGCCAGCAGCCAAGAAGGGGAAGGAGCTTTCTTT.

This chain connects TRBV29-1 to TRBJ2-3; the D is unclear. CDR3 length: 14 residues. The germline V and J ends were trimmed by 7 bases and 4 bases, with 18 bases remaining between them. Per germline, CDR1 SQVTM and CDR2 ANQGSEA. As DNA, the CDR3 is TGCAGCGCCCTGGACGATTATGGGGCAGATACGCAGTATTTT. Translated: CSALDDYGADTQYF.

This clonotype turned up a few times. V and J are TRBV7-2 and TRBJ2-7, with D perhaps TRBD2 (6 bases). CDR1 and CDR2 from the germline V gene are SGHTA and FQGNSA. The germline V and J ends were trimmed by 1 base and 2 bases, with 12 bases remaining between them. The length of the CDR3 is 15 residues. The CDR3 sequence is CASSLESLAPYEQYF. The DNA for the CDR3 is TGTGCCAGCAGCTTAGAGTCGCTAGCGCCCTACGAGCAGTACTTC.

The chain links TRBV5-1 to TRBJ2-7; tentatively, D is TRBD1 (5 bases). The CDR3 runs to 13 residues. Germline loops: CDR1 SGHRS, CDR2 YFSETQ. Trimming left V 4 bases short and J 6 bases short, with 14 bases between. The CDR3 protein is CASSRIGDSEQYF. CDR3 in DNA: TGCGCCAGCAGCCGGATAGGGGATAGCGAGCAGTACTTC.

This clonotype occurred many times. The junction does not match germline at one end; this may be a read error. The chain has TRBV7-7 and TRBJ2-5; the D gene is possibly TRBD1 (6 bases). The CDR3 is 13 amino acids. In germline, CDR1 is SSHAT, CDR2 FNYEAQ (reference sequence). The CDR3 sequence is CASSFGQQETQYF. CDR3 bases: TGTGCTAGCAGCTTTGGACAGCAAGAGACCCAGTACTTC.

To note about this clonotype: This may be a read error, as it is one base from a much larger clone. This chain joins TRBV7-9 and TRBJ1-4; D is unclear. Trimming cost V 5 bases and J 11 bases, with 15 bases left between them. This CDR3 has 13 amino acids. CDR1 and CDR2 from the germline V gene are SEHNR and FQNEAQ (reference sequence). Here the CDR3 reads CASSPDGDCKLFF. The CDR3 region has the DNA TGTGCCAGCAGCCCAGACGGGGATTGTAAACTGTTTTTT.